This T cell receptor (beta chain) is drawn from a study of OX40 agonist ivuxolimab in advanced cancers. With autoimmune disease history or systemic immunosuppression, patients were excluded. The repertoire was sequenced with immunoSEQ multiplex PCR; TCRdb's copy has only in-frame clones and lacks some. The sample has 54,000 or so clones, 80% seen once. V shed 8 bases, J shed 4 bases, and the junction held 6 bases outside the gene matches. Germline V gene sequence: CDR1 SNHLY, CDR2 FYNNEI. The CDR3 is 14 amino acids. This receptor was identified in an adult with an advanced solid tumor such as melanoma, head and neck, liver or kidney cancer. This chain connects TRBV2 to TRBJ2-3; the match to TRBD2 covers 10 bases. The sample was CD4+ or CD8+ T cells sorted from blood, taken in a trial of the OX40 agonist ivuxolimab. DNA of the CDR3: TGTGCCAGCGATCTAGCGGGAGACTCAGATACGCAGTATTTT. This codes for CASDLAGDSDTQYF.